This TCR beta chain was recovered during a study of response to subunit inactivated influenza vaccine. The CDR3 totals 13 residues. Germline CDR1 SGHRS, CDR2 YFSETQ. V lost 0 bases to trimming and J lost 6 bases, with 7 bases between them. This clonotype was detected many times. MiXCR was run by TCRdb on the RT-PCR reads, yielding one entry per CDR3 protein. The repertoire holds 200,000 to 250,000 distinct CDR3 sequences, with 12% as singletons. The clonotype originates from a man aged 45 to 65 who received an inactivated influenza vaccine. The specimen comprised non-naive T cells sorted from PBMCs, sampled less than 15 days before vaccination. This chain connects TRBV5-1 to TRBJ1-5; D gene uncertain. The CDR3: CASSLEPGQPQHF. As DNA, the CDR3 is TGCGCCAGCAGCTTGGAACCTGGTCAGCCCCAGCATTTT.